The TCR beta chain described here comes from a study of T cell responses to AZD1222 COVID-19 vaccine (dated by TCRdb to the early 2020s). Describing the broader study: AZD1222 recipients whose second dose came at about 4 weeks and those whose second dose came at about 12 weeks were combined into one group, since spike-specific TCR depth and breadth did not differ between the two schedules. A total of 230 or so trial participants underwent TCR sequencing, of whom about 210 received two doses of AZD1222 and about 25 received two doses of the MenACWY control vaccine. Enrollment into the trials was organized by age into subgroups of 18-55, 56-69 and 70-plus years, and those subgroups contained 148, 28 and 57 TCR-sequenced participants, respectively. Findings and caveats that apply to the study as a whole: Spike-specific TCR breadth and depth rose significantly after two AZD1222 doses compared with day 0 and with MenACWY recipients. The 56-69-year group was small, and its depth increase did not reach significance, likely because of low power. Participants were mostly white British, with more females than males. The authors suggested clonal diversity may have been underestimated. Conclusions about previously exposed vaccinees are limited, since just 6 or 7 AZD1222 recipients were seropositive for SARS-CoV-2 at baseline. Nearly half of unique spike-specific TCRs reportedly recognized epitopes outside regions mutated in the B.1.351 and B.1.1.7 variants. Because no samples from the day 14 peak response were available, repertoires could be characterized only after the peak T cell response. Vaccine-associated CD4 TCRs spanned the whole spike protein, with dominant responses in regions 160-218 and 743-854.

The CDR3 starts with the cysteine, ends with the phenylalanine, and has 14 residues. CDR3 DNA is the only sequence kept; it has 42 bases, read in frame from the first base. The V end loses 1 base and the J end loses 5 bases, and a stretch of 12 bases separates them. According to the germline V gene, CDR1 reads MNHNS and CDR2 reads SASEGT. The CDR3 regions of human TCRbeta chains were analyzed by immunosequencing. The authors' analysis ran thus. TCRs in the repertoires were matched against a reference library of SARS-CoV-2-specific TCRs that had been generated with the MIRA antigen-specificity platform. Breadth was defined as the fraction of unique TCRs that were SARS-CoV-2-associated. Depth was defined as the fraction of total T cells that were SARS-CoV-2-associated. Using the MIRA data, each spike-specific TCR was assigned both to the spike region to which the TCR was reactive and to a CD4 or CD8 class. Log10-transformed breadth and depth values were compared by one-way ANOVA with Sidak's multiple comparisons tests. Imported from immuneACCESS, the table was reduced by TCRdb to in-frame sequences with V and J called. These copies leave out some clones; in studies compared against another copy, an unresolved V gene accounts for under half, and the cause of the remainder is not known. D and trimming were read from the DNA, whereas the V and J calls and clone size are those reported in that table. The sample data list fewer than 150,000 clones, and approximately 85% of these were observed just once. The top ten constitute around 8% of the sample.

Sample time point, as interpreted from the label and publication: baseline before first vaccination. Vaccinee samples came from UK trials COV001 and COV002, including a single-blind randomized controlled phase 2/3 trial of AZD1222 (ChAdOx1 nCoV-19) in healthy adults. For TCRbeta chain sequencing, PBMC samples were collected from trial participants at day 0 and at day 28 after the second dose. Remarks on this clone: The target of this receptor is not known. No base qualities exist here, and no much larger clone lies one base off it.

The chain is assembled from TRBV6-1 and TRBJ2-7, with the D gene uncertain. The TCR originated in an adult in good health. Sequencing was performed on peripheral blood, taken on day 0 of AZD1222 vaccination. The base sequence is TGTGCCAGCAGTGAAGTGTATAGGTCCCACGAGCAGTACTTC. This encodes CASSEVYRSHEQYF.